These 27 T cell receptor beta chains share one sample of origin, sequenced in a study of T cell responses to AZD1222 COVID-19 vaccine. Measured with immunoSEQ multiplex PCR; TCRdb has only the in-frame clones, and not every one. The data show about 180,000 clones, over 75% seen once. The sample here was peripheral blood, taken on day 0 of AZD1222 vaccination. The source of these receptors is an adult in good health.

The V call is TRBV6-5, the J call TRBJ2-7, with 7 bases identical to TRBD1. Germline V gene sequence: CDR1 MNHEY, CDR2 SVGAGI. Trimming took 6 bases from V and 4 from J; bases not matched to a gene: 9. The CDR3 length is 14 residues. The CDR3, as DNA: TGTGCCAGCAGGATGCCAGGGGGTATGTACGAGCAGTACTTC. This translates into CASRMPGGMYEQYF.

This chain uses TRBV10-1 with TRBJ1-2, with D possibly being TRBD1 (5 bases). V lost 2 bases and J 0 bases, leaving 7 bases between the germline ends. Germline CDR1 and CDR2: WNHNN and SYGVQD (reference sequence). The CDR3 sequence is 14 residues long. The DNA for the CDR3 is TGCGCCAGCAGTGAGGACAGTCCTAACTATGGCTACACCTTC. It is translated as CASSEDSPNYGYTF.

The chain's CDR3 is CASSGGLNTEAFF. CDR3 in DNA: TGTGCCAGCAGCGGGGGTCTTAACACTGAAGCTTTCTTT. The rearrangement uses TRBV5-6 and TRBJ1-1, with D maybe TRBD1 (5 bases). Trimming took 4 bases from V and 2 from J, leaving 9 bases between them. CDR3 length: 13 amino acids. Germline V gene lookup returns CDR1 SGHDT and CDR2 YYEEEE.

This chain connects TRBV6-5 to TRBJ1-1, with unresolved D. CDR3 length: 12 amino acids. V was clipped by 8 bases and J by 7 bases, with 14 bases between them. Looked up from germline, CDR1 is MNHEY and CDR2 is SVGAGI. The DNA for the CDR3 is TGTGCCAGCCGTACAGCTATGTATGAAGCTTTCTTT. Its protein is CASRTAMYEAFF.

The chain joins TRBV9 to TRBJ2-2; either TRBD1 or TRBD2 may supply D (5 bases each). CDR3 length: 14 amino acids. The V gene lost 4 bases and the J gene lost 5 bases, with 12 bases spanning the gap. Germline values: CDR1 SGDLS, CDR2 YYNGEE. CDR3 bases: TGTGCCAGCAGCCCACTGGGGGTTACCGGGGAGCTGTTTTTT. Translating it yields CASSPLGVTGELFF.

The CDR3 nucleotides read TGTGCCAGCAGCTTGGAAGGGCCCGGGGGTCTGGGTGGCTACACCTTC. Protein sequence: CASSLEGPGGLGGYTF. This chain links TRBV5-4 with TRBJ1-2; TRBD1 is a possible D gene (5 bases). This CDR3 has 16 residues. Per germline, CDR1 SGHNT and CDR2 YYREEE (reference sequence). V was clipped by 0 bases and J by 7 bases, with 19 bases between them.

The chain is built from TRBV5-4 and TRBJ1-6; D possibly corresponds to TRBD1 (6 bases). Germline values: CDR1 SGHNT, CDR2 YYREEE (reference sequence). The V end was cut by 1 base, the J end by 7 bases, with 12 bases between. The CDR3 extends over 15 amino acids. The chain's CDR3 is CASSLPQGSNSPLHF. The CDR3 region has the DNA TGTGCCAGCAGCTTGCCCCAGGGGTCCAATTCACCCCTCCACTTT.

This clone is a singleton in its sample. The CDR3 protein is CASTPDRVNYGYTF. The DNA for the CDR3 is TGTGCCAGCACCCCGGACAGAGTAAACTATGGCTACACCTTC. The chain employs TRBV9 and TRBJ1-2; D is perhaps TRBD1 (6 bases). CDR1 and CDR2 from the germline V gene are SGDLS and YYNGEE. This CDR3 is built from 14 residues. V gave up 6 bases and J gave up 2 bases, with 14 bases separating them.

The V and J genes are TRBV28 and TRBJ2-7; D might be TRBD1 (6 bases). Trimming pared 2 bases from V and 7 bases from J, leaving 9 bases between. This CDR3 comprises 12 residues. Germline lookup yields CDR1 MDHEN and CDR2 SYDVKM. The CDR3 DNA sequence: TGTGCCAGCAGTTTAACAGGGTGGGAGCAGTACTTC. Translating it yields CASSLTGWEQYF.

The chain uses TRBV7-2 and TRBJ2-7; 8 positions match TRBD2. After removal of 5 bases from V and 12 bases from J, the junction contained 15 bases not matched to a gene. The germline CDR1 and CDR2 sequences are SGHTA and FQGNSA. The CDR3 is 14 residues long. CDR3 sequence: CASSPGLAAGGWYF. The CDR3, as DNA: TGTGCCAGCAGCCCAGGACTAGCCGCCGGGGGTTGGTACTTC.

The rearrangement links TRBV7-2 to TRBJ2-5; 9 bases are shared with TRBD2. The germline V gene encodes CDR1 SGHTA and CDR2 FQGNSA. The J segment lost 7 bases and the V segment lost 5 bases, leaving 14 bases of the junction unmatched. The length of the CDR3 is 16 residues. The CDR3 nucleotides are TGTGCCAGCAGCCCCGCGGGGGGGGCCCACCTAGGGACCCAGTACTTC. Translated, it gives CASSPAGGAHLGTQYF.

This chain links TRBV19 with TRBJ1-1; TRBD1 agrees at 8 bases. Per the germline V gene, CDR1 is LNHDA and CDR2 is SQIVND (reference sequence). V gave up 5 bases and J gave up 3 bases; unmatched junction bases: 11. The CDR3 is made up of 16 amino acids. The DNA of the CDR3 is TGTGCCAGTAGTTCTCGACCTGACAGGGGAGACACTGAAGCTTTCTTT. This gives the protein CASSSRPDRGDTEAFF. The full variable domain, its missing parts supplied by reference TRBV19 and TRBJ1-1, is DGGITQSPKYLFRKEGQNVTLSCEQNLNHDAMYWYRQDPGQGLRLIYYSQIVNDFQKGDIAEGYSVSREKKESFPLTVTSAQKNPTAFYLCASSSRPDRGDTEAFFGQGTRLTVV.

The chain uses TRBV7-3 and TRBJ1-1; D perhaps matches TRBD1 (5 bases). CDR3 size: 16 residues. Germline V CDR1 and CDR2: SGHTA, FQGTGA. The ends were cut back, 4 bases at V and 1 base at J, with 16 bases in the middle. This CDR3 is CASSSGPGGKNTEAFF. CDR3 nucleotides: TGTGCCAGCAGCTCTGGACCGGGGGGTAAGAACACTGAAGCTTTCTTT.

V gene TRBV6-4 combines with J gene TRBJ1-5; D gene ambiguous. Trimming stripped 5 bases from V and 3 bases from J, with 2 bases between. The CDR3 spans 11 residues. Germline lookup yields CDR1 MRHNA and CDR2 SNTAGT. This CDR3 reads CASSPNQPQHF. Here the CDR3 DNA reads TGTGCCAGCAGTCCCAATCAGCCCCAGCATTTT.

On this clone: Different DNA sequences within this sample yield the same CDR3. The V and J genes are TRBV7-2 and TRBJ2-7, with D tentatively TRBD2 (5 bases). CDR3 size: 14 residues. Germline V gene lookup returns CDR1 SGHTA and CDR2 FQGNSA. V gave up 4 bases and J gave up 1 base, with 11 bases separating them. CDR3 coding DNA: TGTGCCAGCAGCTCCAGGACGGGATCCTACGAGCAGTACTTC. Residues: CASSSRTGSYEQYF.

This rearrangement joins TRBV19 to TRBJ1-2; no definite D call. The CDR3 runs 13 residues. In germline, CDR1 is LNHDA, CDR2 SQIVND (reference sequence). V lost 11 bases to trimming and J lost 5 bases, with 18 bases between them. Here the CDR3 DNA reads TGTGCCTCCAAAAACGTGGCAGATTATGGCTACACCTTC. Its protein product is CASKNVADYGYTF.

The chain uses TRBV9 and TRBJ1-1; no reliable D call. Germline V gene sequence: CDR1 SGDLS, CDR2 YYNGEE. The CDR3 spans 13 residues. V was cut by 4 bases and J by 1 base, with 8 bases left in between. As DNA, the CDR3 is TGTGCCAGCAGCAAGGAACAGAACACTGAAGCTTTCTTT. Translated: CASSKEQNTEAFF.

V is TRBV18 and J is TRBJ2-3; 7 nucleotides agree with TRBD2. The CDR3 loop spans 16 amino acids. Germline assignment: CDR1 KGHSH and CDR2 LQKENI. V gave up 1 base and J gave up 0 bases; unmatched junction bases: 4. For the CDR3, the DNA is TGTGCCAGCTCACCACTAGGACTAGGTAGCACAGATACGCAGTATTTT. Its translation: CASSPLGLGSTDTQYF.

This sequence joins TRBV4-3 and TRBJ2-3, with 9 nucleotides matching TRBD2. Germline V gene lookup returns CDR1 LGHNA and CDR2 YSLEER. The CDR3 is 17 residues long. V lost 0 bases to trimming and J lost 1 base; unmatched junction nucleotides: 5. The CDR3 region has the DNA TGCGCCAGCAGCCAAGAAGTGTCTAGCGGGGGCACAGATACGCAGTATTTT. The encoded protein is CASSQEVSSGGTDTQYF.

V is TRBV7-2 and J is TRBJ2-3; no definite D call. V lost 4 bases, J lost 4 bases, and 12 bases lay in between. CDR3 length: 14 amino acids. Germline V gene sequence: CDR1 SGHTA, CDR2 FQGNSA. The CDR3 is CASSSYSGPDTQYF. Written as DNA, the CDR3 is TGTGCCAGCAGCTCCTATTCGGGTCCAGATACGCAGTATTTT.

V gene TRBV2 combines with J gene TRBJ1-4; D is uncertain. V was clipped by 6 bases and J by 8 bases, with 10 bases between them. Per the germline V gene, CDR1 is SNHLY and CDR2 is FYNNEI. The CDR3 totals 12 residues. The CDR3 sequence: CASSSTWEKLFF. The DNA for the CDR3 is TGTGCCAGCAGCTCCACATGGGAAAAACTGTTTTTT.

V gene TRBV10-3 combines with J gene TRBJ2-1, with a possible D match to TRBD2 (5 bases). CDR1 and CDR2 (germline): ENHRY, SYGVKD. Between the trimmed V and J ends, which lost 7 bases and 4 bases, there was a span of 14 bases. This CDR3 has 14 residues. CDR3 nucleotides: TGTGCCATCAATGCGGGCCCCTTATACAATGAGCAGTTCTTC. Residues: CAINAGPLYNEQFF.

This clone has just one count. The CDR3 nucleotides read TGTGCCAGCTCATCAATGGGGGGGATGAACACTGAAGCTTTCTTT. Amino acids: CASSSMGGMNTEAFF. J is TRBJ1-1 and V is TRBV18, with D perhaps matching TRBD1 (5 bases). V lost 5 bases to trimming and J lost 0 bases, with 13 bases between them. This CDR3 spans 15 amino acids. Germline-derived CDR1 and CDR2 are KGHSH and LQKENI.

The chain couples TRBV29-1 to TRBJ2-7; no clear D. CDR3 length: 13 amino acids. Germline-derived CDR1 and CDR2 are SQVTM and ANQGSEA. Trimming took off 4 bases at V and 2 bases at J, with 12 bases between the two ends. CDR3 in DNA: TGCAGCGTTGGAACGCATGGAACCTACGAGCAGTACTTC. It is translated as CSVGTHGTYEQYF.

This sequence joins TRBV5-6 and TRBJ2-7; the D call may be TRBD1 or TRBD2 (6 bases each). Germline-derived CDR1 and CDR2 are SGHDT and YYEEEE. There are 14 residues in the CDR3. Trimming left V 5 bases short and J 6 bases short, with 18 bases between. The CDR3 reads CASRPLGGALEQYF. CDR3 in DNA: TGTGCCAGCAGACCCCTGGGGGGCGCCCTCGAGCAGTACTTC.

The chain links TRBV19 to TRBJ2-3, with D perhaps given as TRBD1 or TRBD2 (5 bases each). This CDR3 spans 14 amino acids. Germline V lookup: CDR1 LNHDA, CDR2 SQIVND (reference sequence). V was pared by 5 bases and J by 1 base, with 10 bases between. Here the CDR3 reads CASSSRGRTDTQYF. The CDR3 DNA is TGTGCCAGTAGTTCCCGGGGACGCACAGATACGCAGTATTTT. The full variable domain, in which reference TRBV19 and TRBJ2-3 provide the parts outside the CDR3, is DGGITQSPKYLFRKEGQNVTLSCEQNLNHDAMYWYRQDPGQGLRLIYYSQIVNDFQKGDIAEGYSVSREKKESFPLTVTSAQKNPTAFYLCASSSRGRTDTQYFGPGTRLTVL.

This chain connects TRBV7-8 to TRBJ2-2; no firm D call. V was trimmed by 4 bases and J by 6 bases, leaving 9 bases between them. CDR1 SGHVS and CDR2 FQNEAQ come from the germline V gene. The CDR3 consists of 13 residues. Written as DNA, the CDR3 is TGTGCCAGCAGCTCGACCCGTGCCGGGGAGCTGTTTTTT. Protein product: CASSSTRAGELFF.